This TCR beta chain is drawn from a study of a mutant IDH1 vaccine in newly diagnosed glioma. Study summary: Either 4-6 weeks after radiotherapy alone or alongside temozolomide, vaccination was begun. Study observations and caveats: Of the patients, 85% to 95% had vaccine-induced immune responses. Pseudoprogression seemed unlinked to shifts in top peripheral T cell clonotypes.

The assay was immunoSEQ multiplex PCR, and TCRdb's table has in-frame clones only and misses some. Of 30,000 to 40,000 clones in the sample, approximately 87% were seen once. This clone occurred a few times. Its target is unknown. The germline V gene has CDR1 MRHNA and CDR2 SNTAGT. Trimming removed 11 bases at V and 6 bases at J, with 20 bases between. This CDR3 contains 15 residues. Time point denoted: week 47, end of study. In the vaccine, a single dose held 300 ug of the mutant IDH1 20-mer peptide, along with topical imiquimod. During weeks 1, 3, 5, 7, 11, 15, 19 and 23, patients received eight vaccinations.

The sequence came from a woman in her twenties or thirties with glioma. This chain uses TRBV6-4 with TRBJ1-6, with D uncertain. This sample comprised PBMCs, obtained from a glioma patient whose treatment included an IDH1 peptide vaccine. The CDR3 protein is CAPKRRTQGNSPLHF. In DNA form, the CDR3 reads TGTGCCCCCAAGAGGCGAACGCAAGGTAATTCACCCCTCCACTTT.